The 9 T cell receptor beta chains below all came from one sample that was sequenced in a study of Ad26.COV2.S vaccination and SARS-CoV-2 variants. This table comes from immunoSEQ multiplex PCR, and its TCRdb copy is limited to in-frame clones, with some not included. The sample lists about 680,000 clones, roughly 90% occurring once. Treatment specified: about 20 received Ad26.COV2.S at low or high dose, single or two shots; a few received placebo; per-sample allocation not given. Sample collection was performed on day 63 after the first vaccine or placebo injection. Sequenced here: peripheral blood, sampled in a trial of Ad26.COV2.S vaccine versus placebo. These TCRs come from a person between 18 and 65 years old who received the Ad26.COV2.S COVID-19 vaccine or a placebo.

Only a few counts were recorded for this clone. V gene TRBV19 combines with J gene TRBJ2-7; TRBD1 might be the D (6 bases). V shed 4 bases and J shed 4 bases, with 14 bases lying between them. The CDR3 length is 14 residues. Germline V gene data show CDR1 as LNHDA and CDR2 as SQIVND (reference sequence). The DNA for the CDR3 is TGTGCCAGTAGTACGACAGGTGGGGTATACGAGCAGTACTTC. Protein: CASSTTGGVYEQYF. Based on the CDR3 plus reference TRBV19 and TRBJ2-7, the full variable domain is DGGITQSPKYLFRKEGQNVTLSCEQNLNHDAMYWYRQDPGQGLRLIYYSQIVNDFQKGDIAEGYSVSREKKESFPLTVTSAQKNPTAFYLCASSTTGGVYEQYFGPGTRLTVT.

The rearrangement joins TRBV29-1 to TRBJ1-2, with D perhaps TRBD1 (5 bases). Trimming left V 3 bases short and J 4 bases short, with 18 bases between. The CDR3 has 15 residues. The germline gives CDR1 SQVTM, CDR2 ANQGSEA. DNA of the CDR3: TGCAGCGTTGACCTGGGGACCGAGGAGGGCTATGGCTACACCTTC. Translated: CSVDLGTEEGYGYTF.

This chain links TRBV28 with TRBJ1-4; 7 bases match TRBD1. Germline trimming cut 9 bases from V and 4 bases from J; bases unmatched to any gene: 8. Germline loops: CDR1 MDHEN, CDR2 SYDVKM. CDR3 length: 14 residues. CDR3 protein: CASSSGQLNEKLFF. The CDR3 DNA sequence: TGTGCCAGTAGCTCGGGACAGCTTAATGAAAAACTGTTTTTT.

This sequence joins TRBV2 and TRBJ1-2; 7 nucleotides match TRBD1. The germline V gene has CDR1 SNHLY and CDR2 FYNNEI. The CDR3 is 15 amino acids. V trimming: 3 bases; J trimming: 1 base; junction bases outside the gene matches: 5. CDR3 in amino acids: CASSDRGTNNYGYTF. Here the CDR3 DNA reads TGTGCCAGCAGTGACAGGGGGACAAATAACTATGGCTACACCTTC. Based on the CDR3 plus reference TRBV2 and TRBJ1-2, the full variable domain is EPEVTQTPSHQVTQMGQEVILRCVPISNHLYFYWYRQILGQKVEFLVSFYNNEISEKSEIFDDQFSVERPDGSNFTLKIRSTKLEDSAMYFCASSDRGTNNYGYTFGSGTRLTVV.

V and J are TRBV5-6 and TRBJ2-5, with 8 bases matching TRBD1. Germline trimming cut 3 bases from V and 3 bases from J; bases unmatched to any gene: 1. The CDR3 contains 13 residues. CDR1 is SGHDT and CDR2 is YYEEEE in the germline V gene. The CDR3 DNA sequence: TGTGCCAGCAGCTACAGGGGGGAAGAGACCCAGTACTTC. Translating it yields CASSYRGEETQYF.

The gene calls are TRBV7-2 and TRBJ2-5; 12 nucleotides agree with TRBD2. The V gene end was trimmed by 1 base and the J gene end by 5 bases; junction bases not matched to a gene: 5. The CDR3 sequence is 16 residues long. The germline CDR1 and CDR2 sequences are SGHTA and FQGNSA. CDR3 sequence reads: CASSLGAGTSGETQYF. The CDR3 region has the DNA TGTGCCAGCAGCTTAGGGGCCGGGACTAGCGGGGAGACCCAGTACTTC.

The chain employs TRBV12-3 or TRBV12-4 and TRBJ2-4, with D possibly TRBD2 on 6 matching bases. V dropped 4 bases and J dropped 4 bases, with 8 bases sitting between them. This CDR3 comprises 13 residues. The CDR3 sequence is CASSYGGKNIQYF. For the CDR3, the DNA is TGTGCCAGCAGTTACGGAGGGAAAAACATTCAGTACTTC.

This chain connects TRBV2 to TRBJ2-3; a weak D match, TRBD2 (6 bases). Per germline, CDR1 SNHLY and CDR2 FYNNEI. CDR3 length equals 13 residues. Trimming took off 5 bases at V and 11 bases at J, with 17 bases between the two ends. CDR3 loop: CASSLTGTSWQYF. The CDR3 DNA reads TGTGCCAGCAGTCTAACCGGGACTTCGTGGCAGTATTTT. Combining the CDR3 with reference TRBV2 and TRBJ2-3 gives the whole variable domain EPEVTQTPSHQVTQMGQEVILRCVPISNHLYFYWYRQILGQKVEFLVSFYNNEISEKSEIFDDQFSVERPDGSNFTLKIRSTKLEDSAMYFCASSLTGTSWQYFGPGTRLTVL.

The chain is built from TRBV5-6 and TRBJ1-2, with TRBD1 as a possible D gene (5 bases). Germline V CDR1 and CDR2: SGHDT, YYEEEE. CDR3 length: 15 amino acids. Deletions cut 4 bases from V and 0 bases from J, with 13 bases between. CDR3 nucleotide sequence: TGTGCCAGCAGCGCCTGGGACCGTCCTAACTATGGCTACACCTTC. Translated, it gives CASSAWDRPNYGYTF.